This is a list of T cell receptor beta chains from one sample in a study of blood T cell repertoires in COVID-19. Clones were sequenced by immunoSEQ multiplex PCR, and TCRdb holds only the in-frame ones, with some missing. The top ten hold roughly 6.6% of the sample, which has approximately 85,000 clones, over 80% seen once. Specimen: peripheral blood. All receptors derive from a woman aged 55-69 years with active COVID-19. Both conserved end residues are part of each CDR3. The D gene is left open where the match is weak. Rows may omit the clone size; those that give it use once, few, many or a size class.

>.|.|TRBJ1-1|TRBV5-1
CARSRGEGLVNTEAFF
TGCGCCCGCAGCCGGGGGGAGGGACTGGTGAACACTGAAGCTTTCTTT
>TRBD1|.|TRBJ1-1|TRBV28
CASAAQGDTEAFF
TGTGCCAGCGCCGCTCAGGGGGACACTGAAGCTTTCTTT
>.|.|TRBJ2-5|TRBV14
CASSQARRPGETQYF
TGTGCCAGCAGCCAAGCCAGGAGGCCGGGGGAGACCCAGTACTTC
>.|.|TRBJ2-5|TRBV5-6
CASSLGLANRETQYF
TGTGCCAGCAGCTTGGGCCTAGCGAATAGGGAGACCCAGTACTTC
>TRBD2|.|TRBJ2-3|TRBV9
CASSVASGGRNTQYF
TGTGCCAGCAGCGTAGCGAGCGGGGGGAGGAATACGCAGTATTTT
>.|.|TRBJ1-6|TRBV3-1/TRBV3-2
CASSQEPGRTLHF
TGTGCCAGCAGCCAAGAACCGGGGAGGACCCTCCACTTT
>.|once|TRBJ2-7|TRBV18
CASRDRITYEQYF
TGTGCCAGCCGTGACAGGATCACCTACGAGCAGTACTTC
>.|few|TRBJ2-7|TRBV5-1
CASSSPTYEQYF
TGCGCCAGCAGCTCCCCGACATACGAGCAGTACTTC
>.|.|TRBJ2-7|TRBV7-6
CASSLTGRDSYEQYF
TGTGCCAGCAGCTTAACTGGCAGGGACTCCTACGAGCAGTACTTC
>.|.|TRBJ1-4|TRBV19
CASRAGNEKLFF
TGTGCCAGTAGGGCTGGCAATGAAAAACTGTTTTTT
>TRBD1|.|TRBJ1-1|TRBV7-9
CASRTDRVAEAFF
TGTGCCAGCAGAACAGACAGGGTCGCTGAAGCTTTCTTT
>.|few|TRBJ1-6|TRBV7-9
CASSSWLSQDNSPLHF
TGTGCCAGCAGCTCGTGGCTGTCCCAAGATAATTCACCCCTCCACTTT
>TRBD2|.|TRBJ2-7|TRBV6-5
CASSYSSGSSYEQYF
TGTGCCAGCAGTTACTCTAGCGGGAGCTCCTACGAGCAGTACTTC
>TRBD1|.|TRBJ1-4|TRBV5-4
CASSFSSDRPNEKLFF
TGTGCCAGCAGCTTTTCCTCGGACAGGCCTAATGAAAAACTGTTTTTT
>.|.|TRBJ1-6|TRBV18
CASSPGPGSPLHF
TGTGCCAGCTCACCAGGGCCAGGTTCACCCCTCCACTTT
>.|.|TRBJ2-1|TRBV4-2
CASSLDWSSYNEQFF
TGTGCCAGCAGCCTCGACTGGAGCTCCTACAATGAGCAGTTCTTC
>.|.|TRBJ1-5|TRBV30
CAWSTPGGGNQPQHF
TGTGCCTGGAGTACCCCGGGAGGGGGCAATCAGCCCCAGCATTTT
>TRBD2|few|TRBJ2-7|TRBV10-1
CASSESSGRAGEQYF
TGCGCCAGCAGTGAGTCGAGCGGGAGGGCCGGCGAGCAGTACTTC
>.|.|TRBJ1-1|TRBV7-3
CASSFAGGLTEAFF
TGTGCCAGCAGCTTCGCGGGGGGTTTGACTGAAGCTTTCTTT
>.|.|TRBJ1-4|TRBV7-8
CASSSQGSNEKLFF
TGTGCCAGCAGCTCACAGGGTTCTAATGAAAAACTGTTTTTT
>.|.|TRBJ2-7|TRBV27
CASSPRTASYEQYF
TGTGCCAGCAGCCCCCGGACAGCTTCCTACGAGCAGTACTTC
>.|once|TRBJ2-1|TRBV13
CASSRTQVGEQFF
TGTGCCAGCAGTCGCACACAGGTGGGTGAGCAGTTCTTC
>.|.|TRBJ2-5|TRBV5-1
CASSLDRAGQETQYF
TGCGCCAGCAGCTTGGACAGGGCGGGCCAAGAGACCCAGTACTTC
>.|.|TRBJ1-5|TRBV2
CASQARSQPRHF
TGTGCCAGCCAAGCGAGGAGTCAGCCCCGGCATTTT
>.|.|TRBJ1-1|TRBV9
CASSVDSATDTEAFF
TGTGCCAGCAGCGTAGATTCGGCTACAGACACTGAAGCTTTCTTT
>TRBD1|.|TRBJ2-1|TRBV5-1
CASSFRQGVYNEQFF
TGCGCCAGCAGCTTTCGACAGGGGGTTTACAATGAGCAGTTCTTC
>.|.|TRBJ1-3|TRBV5-1
CASSLDTGSGNTIYF
TGCGCCAGCAGCTTGGACACGGGCTCTGGAAACACCATATATTTT
>TRBD1|.|TRBJ1-6|TRBV6-6
CASSSTGESSPLHF
TGTGCCAGCAGTTCAACAGGGGAAAGTTCACCCCTCCACTTT
>TRBD1|once|TRBJ1-1|TRBV2
CASRLVVGRTGENTEAFF
TGTGCCAGCAGGCTGGTCGTTGGTCGGACAGGGGAAAACACTGAAGCTTTCTTT